The 15 T cell receptor beta chains given below trace back to one sample, sequenced in a study of technical replicates of blood from a few donors. This table comes from immunoSEQ multiplex PCR, and its TCRdb copy is limited to in-frame clones, with some not included. The data contain 95,000 or so clones, approximately 95% of them seen just once; the ten biggest clones take up roughly 0.3%. The sample taken for sequencing was T cells isolated from PBMCs. All receptors derive from a human donor in good health.

The chain uses TRBV6-5 and TRBJ2-7; TRBD1 agrees at 7 bases. CDR1 and CDR2 (germline): MNHEY, SVGAGI. V lost 2 bases and J lost 7; bases outside the gene matches: 5. CDR3 length: 13 residues. The CDR3 spells CASSYNRGQEQYF. CDR3 nucleotides: TGTGCCAGCAGTTACAACAGGGGTCAGGAGCAGTACTTC.

The rearrangement joins TRBV7-8 to TRBJ1-2; D unresolved. Trimming took 1 base from V and 5 from J, leaving 5 bases between them. CDR1 is SGHVS and CDR2 is FQNEAQ in the germline V gene. The CDR3 covers 12 residues. In nucleotides, the CDR3 is TGTGCCAGCAGCTTAGGGACTTATGGCTACACCTTC. Its translation: CASSLGTYGYTF.

This chain uses TRBV5-6 with TRBJ2-7; no reliable D call. CDR1 is SGHDT and CDR2 is YYEEEE in the germline V gene. The germline V and J ends were trimmed by 0 bases and 1 base, with 8 bases remaining between them. The CDR3 has 14 amino acids. DNA of the CDR3: TGTGCCAGCAGCTTGGTTGCCGGTTCCTACGAGCAGTACTTC. Translated, it gives CASSLVAGSYEQYF.

This chain links TRBV6-5 with TRBJ2-1; D possibly corresponds to TRBD2 (7 bases). CDR1 and CDR2 from the germline V gene are MNHEY and SVGAGI. The CDR3 loop spans 16 amino acids. Trimming cost V 2 bases and J 6 bases, with 17 bases left between them. This chain's CDR3 is CASSYDRGEGRNEQFF. CDR3 DNA sequence: TGTGCCAGCAGTTACGATAGGGGGGAGGGCCGCAATGAGCAGTTCTTC.

The table lists this clone with a count of one. CDR3 coding DNA: TGCGCCAGCCGAAGACAGGCTGATCAGCCCCAGCATTTT. Protein sequence: CASRRQADQPQHF. This rearrangement joins TRBV5-1 to TRBJ1-5; weak D call: TRBD1 (6 bases). Deletions cut 7 bases from V and 5 bases from J, with 13 bases between. The CDR3 loop spans 13 amino acids. Germline-derived CDR1 and CDR2 are SGHRS and YFSETQ.

The V gene is TRBV6-5, the J gene TRBJ1-1; D gene unclear. This CDR3 spans 13 amino acids. Trimming removed 3 bases at V and 5 bases at J, with 10 bases between. Looked up from germline, CDR1 is MNHEY and CDR2 is SVGAGI. The CDR3 is CASSYTLLTEAFF. The CDR3 bases are TGTGCCAGCAGTTATACCCTATTGACTGAAGCTTTCTTT.

The chain recombines TRBV5-6 with TRBJ1-2, with D maybe TRBD1 (5 bases). CDR1 SGHDT and CDR2 YYEEEE come from the germline V gene. This CDR3 comprises 17 residues. The V end was cut by 0 bases, the J end by 3 bases, with 18 bases between. The CDR3 region is CASSLGVAAGLHYGYTF. The CDR3 nucleotides are TGTGCCAGCAGCTTGGGGGTTGCGGCAGGGCTCCACTATGGCTACACCTTC.

The V call is TRBV19, the J call TRBJ1-5; 10 bases align to TRBD1. From germline, CDR1 is LNHDA and CDR2 SQIVND (reference sequence). V lost 4 bases to trimming and J lost 4 bases; unmatched junction nucleotides: 10. This CDR3 has 17 amino acids. The DNA of the CDR3 is TGTGCCAGTAGTAGGGGGACAGGGGATAGGGGGAATCAGCCCCAGCATTTT. This translates into CASSRGTGDRGNQPQHF.

V and J are TRBV10-1 and TRBJ2-7; 9 bases map to TRBD1. CDR3 length equals 14 residues. Trimming took 5 bases from V and 4 from J; bases not matched to a gene: 6. Germline-derived CDR1 and CDR2 are WNHNN and SYGVQD (reference sequence). The chain's CDR3 is CASSSGTGSYEQYF. The CDR3 DNA is TGCGCCAGCAGTTCCGGGACAGGGAGTTACGAGCAGTACTTC.

This chain uses TRBV5-1 with TRBJ1-2; 7 bases are shared with TRBD1. The CDR3 sequence is 14 residues long. From germline, CDR1 is SGHRS and CDR2 YFSETQ. V shed 3 bases, J shed 4 bases, and the junction held 6 bases outside the gene matches. CDR3 sequence: CASSSTGATYGYTF. The DNA of the CDR3 is TGCGCCAGCAGCTCCACAGGGGCCACCTATGGCTACACCTTC.

The rearrangement joins TRBV2 to TRBJ2-3; no firm D call. The V end lost 2 bases, the J end lost 5 bases, and 5 bases lay between the germline ends. This CDR3 spans 12 amino acids. Germline V gives CDR1 SNHLY, CDR2 FYNNEI. CDR3 nucleotide sequence: TGTGCCAGCAGTGAAACGAGAGATACGCAGTATTTT. This gives the protein CASSETRDTQYF.

The V and J genes are TRBV30 and TRBJ2-7; D remains unclear. CDR3 length: 11 amino acids. Germline lookup yields CDR1 GTSNPN and CDR2 SVGIG (reference sequence). The ends were cut back, 2 bases at V and 6 bases at J, with 8 bases in the middle. The CDR3 loop is CAWSRGLEQYF. CDR3 in DNA: TGTGCCTGGAGTCGTGGGCTCGAGCAGTACTTC.

The rearrangement joins TRBV11-1 to TRBJ2-3, with 8 bases matching TRBD1. V lost 5 bases and J lost 4; bases outside the gene matches: 8. The CDR3 sequence is 15 residues long. The germline CDR1 and CDR2 sequences are SGHAT and FQDESV (reference sequence). In DNA, the CDR3 is TGTGCCAGCAGCCACCACAGGGGGTCCTCAGATACGCAGTATTTT. It encodes CASSHHRGSSDTQYF.

The chain joins TRBV5-4 to TRBJ2-2; no clear D gene. The CDR3 length is 15 residues. The V end was cut by 2 bases, the J end by 1 base, with 9 bases between. Germline assignment: CDR1 SGHNT and CDR2 YYREEE (reference sequence). The DNA for the CDR3 is TGTGCCAGCAGCTTAGACCCAGGGAACACCGGGGAGCTGTTTTTT. Amino acid sequence: CASSLDPGNTGELFF.

V gene TRBV5-4 combines with J gene TRBJ2-5; TRBD2 matches at 10 bases. With 2 bases clipped from V and 1 base from J, the junction kept 2 bases outside the gene matches. CDR1 is SGHNT and CDR2 is YYREEE in the germline V gene (reference sequence). This CDR3 has 15 amino acids. DNA of the CDR3: TGTGCCAGCAGCTTAACTAGCGGGACCCAAGAGACCCAGTACTTC. Encoded protein: CASSLTSGTQETQYF.